The present T cell receptor (beta chain) was sequenced within a study of T cell repertoires in cytomegalovirus infection. About the research overall: Public TCR beta signatures indicated both CMV infection and matching HLA type. Study-wide points: Totalled public TCR beta family frequency picked out people who carried CMV plus the relevant HLA. The ex vivo response was dominated by HLA-C-restricted CMV-specific TCR beta clonotypes.

This clonotype has a count of ten or more. Its antigen is undetermined. TCRdb redid the calling of the reads with MiXCR, one entry per CDR3 protein. The table shows 200,000 to 250,000 distinct CDR3 sequences, with approximately 22% occurring only once. The CDR3 is made up of 14 amino acids. The germline V gene encodes CDR1 MNHEY and CDR2 SVGAGI. Trimming stripped 4 bases from V and 3 bases from J, with 10 bases between. The genes are TRBV6-5 and TRBJ1-5, with a possible D match to TRBD1 (5 bases). The TCR originated in a human donor in good health (CMV status not recorded). Some clones in this sample may be carry-over from other donors' samples. Sequenced sample: CD8+ T cells from PBMCs. The CDR3 nucleotides are TGTGCCAGCAGTTCAGGGCCACTCAATCAGCCCCAGCATTTT. Amino acid sequence: CASSSGPLNQPQHF.